Below, one T cell receptor beta chain is given with its context. Which antigen it targets is not known. Within one base of it there is no much larger clone, and no base qualities were kept. The sample is drawn from a study of OX40 agonist ivuxolimab in advanced cancers. About the full investigation: Ivuxolimab, which targeted the costimulatory receptor OX40 (CD134), was an agonistic, fully human IgG2 monoclonal antibody. Intravenous ivuxolimab was administered to patients every 2 weeks at six dose levels: 0.01, 0.1, 0.3, 1.5, 3 and 10 mg/kg. Of the roughly 52 dose-escalation patients, hepatocellular carcinoma was present in 19, melanoma in about 15, renal cell carcinoma in 9 and head and neck cancer in 9. In the dose-escalation cohort, 70% to 85% of patients were male, and the mean age was 60 years with a range of 23 to 79. Patients were allowed to have had prior anti-PD-1, anti-PD-L1 or anti-CTLA-4 therapy, and approximately 41% of the dose-escalation patients had previously received checkpoint inhibitors. Three dose-escalation patients achieved partial responses, one with hepatocellular carcinoma and two with cutaneous melanoma. Peripheral TCRbeta sequencing was intended to test whether TCR sequence diversity was altered and clonal T-cell expansion was caused by ivuxolimab. The paper describes the monotherapy dose-escalation part (N = 52 patients) of the phase I trial of ivuxolimab.

The study at large found these results: In the 0.1-3.0 mg/kg groups, partial responders had among the lowest normalized peripheral clonal expansion, particularly in CD8+ T cells. At doses from 0.1 to 3.0 mg/kg, clonal expansion was seen in both CD4+ and CD8+ blood T cells between baseline and week 6. Antigen specificity was not determined for the clonally expanded peripheral T cells. Low levels of normalized T-cell clonal expansion were also seen in some patients who did not respond. After ivuxolimab, more expanded clones were found on average in CD8+ T cells than in CD4+ T cells.

Genomic DNA was extracted from sorted cells for sequencing of the TCRbeta CDR3 region. TCRbeta CDR3 regions were sequenced using the immunoSEQ Assay. What TCRdb holds here is the immuneACCESS table cut down to in-frame rearrangements. Part of the clones is not present; checked against another copy, under half of the missing clones reflect an unresolved V gene, and the others are unexplained. Recorded for this sample are 55,000 to 65,000 clones; around 85% of them occurred a single time. Over 3.5% of the sample rests with the top ten. The germline V gene specifies MNHNS as CDR1 and SASEGT as CDR2. Here V drops 5 bases and J drops 2 bases, and the junction holds 2 bases not matched to any gene. The CDR3 has 13 amino acids, counting the end cysteine and phenylalanine. Only the CDR3 part of the read is kept: 39 bases, read in frame from the first base. The trial excluded patients who had a history of autoimmune disease or were on systemic immunosuppression. Peripheral blood for TCR sequencing was collected from all dose cohorts at baseline, on cycle 4 day 1, and on cycle 7 day 1. The samples were drawn from a first-in-human, open-label, multicenter phase I dose-escalation trial of ivuxolimab. Adults with locally advanced or metastatic melanoma, renal cell, hepatocellular, or head and neck squamous cell carcinoma were enrolled in the trial. Before TCR sequencing, CD4+ and CD8+ T cells were separately sorted from peripheral blood.

Recombination joined TRBV6-1 with TRBJ2-7; TRBD1 fits 8 bases in the junction. The input for sequencing was CD4+ or CD8+ T cells sorted from blood, taken in a trial of the OX40 agonist ivuxolimab. The clonotype was recovered from an adult with an advanced solid tumor such as melanoma, head and neck, liver or kidney cancer. CDR3 sequence: CASSPRGPYEQYF. The DNA sequence is as follows: TGTGCCAGCAGTCCCAGGGGGCCCTACGAGCAGTACTTC.